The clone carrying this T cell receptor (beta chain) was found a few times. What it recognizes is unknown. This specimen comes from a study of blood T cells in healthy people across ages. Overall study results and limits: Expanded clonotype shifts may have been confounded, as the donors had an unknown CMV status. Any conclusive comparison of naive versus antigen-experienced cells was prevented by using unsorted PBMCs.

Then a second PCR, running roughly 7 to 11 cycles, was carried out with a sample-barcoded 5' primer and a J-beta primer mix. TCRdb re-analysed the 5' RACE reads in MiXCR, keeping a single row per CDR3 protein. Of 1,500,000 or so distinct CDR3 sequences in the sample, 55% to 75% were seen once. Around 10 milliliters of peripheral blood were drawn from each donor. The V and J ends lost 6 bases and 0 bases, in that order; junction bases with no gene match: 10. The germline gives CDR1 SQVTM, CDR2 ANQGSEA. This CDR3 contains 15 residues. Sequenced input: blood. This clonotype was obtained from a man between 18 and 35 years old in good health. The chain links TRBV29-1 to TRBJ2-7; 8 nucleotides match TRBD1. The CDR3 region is CSVTTRDRSSYEQYF. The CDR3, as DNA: TGCAGCGTCACGACTAGGGACAGGAGCTCCTACGAGCAGTACTTC.